Listed here are 20 T cell receptor beta chains from one sample, sequenced in a study of cytomegalovirus exposure and HLA in healthy donors. In the PCR, 60 Vbeta and 13 Jbeta primers were used. Only in-frame clones appear in the TCRdb table, and some are missing; sequencing was by immunoSEQ multiplex PCR. The repertoire holds fewer than 110,000 clones, with over 70% as singletons. The sequenced material came from PBMCs. The receptors originated from a man aged 25 to 45 in good health and CMV-seronegative.

This clone was recorded once. The gene calls are TRBV11-2 and TRBJ2-5, with TRBD1 matching over 11 bases. The germline V gene encodes CDR1 SGHAT and CDR2 FQNNGV. The V segment lost 5 bases and the J segment 5 bases; nucleotides outside the gene matches: 10. The CDR3 contains 16 residues. CDR3 loop: CASSLSQGQGVETQYF. The CDR3 bases are TGTGCCAGCAGCCTTTCCCAGGGACAGGGGGTGGAGACCCAGTACTTC.

V is TRBV5-4 and J is TRBJ2-1; D is unresolved. V lost 0 bases, J lost 9 bases, and 7 bases lay in between. CDR1 is SGHNT, CDR2 YYREEE, per germline (reference sequence). This CDR3 is 12 amino acids long. The CDR3 spells CASSLGSGEQFF. The CDR3 DNA follows: TGTGCCAGCAGCTTGGGGTCCGGTGAGCAGTTCTTC.

V is TRBV6-4 and J is TRBJ2-5; 11 nucleotides line up with TRBD1. The length of the CDR3 is 18 residues. The J segment lost 5 bases and the V segment lost 0 bases, leaving 11 bases of the junction unmatched. The germline V gene encodes CDR1 MRHNA and CDR2 SNTAGT. The CDR3 DNA sequence: TGTGCCAGCAGTGACTCCGACGCCGGGACAGGGGGTTCGGAGACCCAGTACTTC. Translated: CASSDSDAGTGGSETQYF.

The chain is built from TRBV28 and TRBJ2-1; TRBD2 is a possible D gene (5 bases). V was clipped by 7 bases and J by 0 bases, with 16 bases between them. CDR1 is MDHEN and CDR2 is SYDVKM in the germline V gene. The CDR3 runs to 16 residues. The CDR3 is CASTPLGAVSYNEQFF. The CDR3 bases are TGTGCCAGCACCCCGTTAGGAGCGGTCTCCTACAATGAGCAGTTCTTC.

The chain couples TRBV7-6 to TRBJ2-7, with 10 nucleotides matching TRBD1. Germline CDR1 is SGHVS and CDR2 is FNYEAQ. There are 14 residues in the CDR3. After removal of 5 bases from V and 2 bases from J, the junction contained 3 bases not matched to a gene. The DNA for the CDR3 is TGTGCCAGCAGCGGACAGGGGGGCACCTACGAGCAGTACTTC. Its translation is CASSGQGGTYEQYF.

This chain links TRBV27 with TRBJ1-2; TRBD1 agrees at 9 bases. J lost 6 bases, V lost 6 bases, and 8 bases had no gene match. CDR3 length equals 14 residues. Germline loops: CDR1 MNHEY, CDR2 SMNVEV (reference sequence). The CDR3 DNA reads TGTGCCAGCAGCCCCAGAGGACAGGGGCATGGCTACACCTTC. Amino acid sequence: CASSPRGQGHGYTF.

The rearrangement links TRBV11-2 to TRBJ1-2; no clear D gene. This CDR3 comprises 14 residues. V was pared by 3 bases and J by 4 bases, with 12 bases between. CDR1 and CDR2 (germline): SGHAT, FQNNGV. CDR3 sequence (DNA): TGTGCCAGCAGCTTTGGAGGAGACACCTATGGCTACACCTTC. This translates into CASSFGGDTYGYTF.

The CDR3 reads CSVGMAGENQPQHF. DNA for the CDR3: TGCAGCGTGGGTATGGCAGGCGAAAATCAGCCCCAGCATTTT. This rearrangement joins TRBV29-1 to TRBJ1-5; D gene unclear. Between the trimmed V and J ends, which lost 6 bases and 4 bases, there was a span of 16 bases. Looked up from germline, CDR1 is SQVTM and CDR2 is ANQGSEA. This CDR3 comprises 14 residues.

As concerns this clone: The sample has other DNA sequences that encode this CDR3 too. This chain links TRBV6-5 with TRBJ1-5; 9 bases line up with TRBD1. With V trimmed by 5 bases and J by 2 bases, 4 bases remained unmatched. In germline, CDR1 is MNHEY, CDR2 SVGAGI. The CDR3 totals 15 residues. The CDR3 spells CASSPDRGGNQPQHF. The CDR3 DNA is TGTGCCAGCAGTCCGGACAGGGGAGGCAATCAGCCCCAGCATTTT.

The V and J genes are TRBV18 and TRBJ1-4; 8 nucleotides agree with TRBD1. Germline CDR1 KGHSH, CDR2 LQKENI. Losses at the gene ends were 3 bases for V and 8 bases for J; bases not matched to a gene: 2. This CDR3 is 13 amino acids long. The CDR3 spells CASSPDREEKLFF. The CDR3, as DNA: TGTGCCAGCTCACCGGACAGGGAAGAAAAACTGTTTTTT.

The chain recombines TRBV5-1 with TRBJ2-7; 11 bases line up with TRBD2. Trimming cost V 0 bases and J 6 bases; bases outside gene matches: 8. Germline V gene sequence: CDR1 SGHRS, CDR2 YFSETQ. The CDR3 extends over 16 amino acids. The CDR3 loop is CASSLAGSGRALEQYF. In nucleotides, the CDR3 is TGCGCCAGCAGCTTGGCGGGTAGCGGGAGGGCCCTCGAGCAGTACTTC.

This rearrangement joins TRBV6-6 to TRBJ2-1; D uncertain. Trimming took 6 bases from V and 8 from J, leaving 11 bases between them. Germline assignment: CDR1 MNHNY and CDR2 SVGAGI (reference sequence). CDR3 length equals 12 residues. The chain's CDR3 is CASSPVRDEQFF. CDR3 DNA: TGTGCCAGCAGCCCCGTTCGGGATGAGCAGTTCTTC.

This rearrangement joins TRBV7-9 to TRBJ1-5; D remains unclear. The V gene's germline CDR1 is SEHNR and CDR2 FQNEAQ (reference sequence). The CDR3 covers 13 residues. The V gene lost 2 bases and the J gene lost 5 bases, with 7 bases spanning the gap. In DNA form, the CDR3 reads TGTGCCAGCAGCTTATCTGTTGATCAGCCCCAGCATTTT. It is translated as CASSLSVDQPQHF.

The chain employs TRBV6-1 and TRBJ2-5, with 11 bases that match TRBD2. The germline V gene encodes CDR1 MNHNS and CDR2 SASEGT. This CDR3 is built from 15 residues. Germline trimming cut 1 base from V and 7 bases from J; bases unmatched to any gene: 5. For the CDR3, the DNA is TGTGCCAGCAGTGAAGTTAGCGGGGGGGCCGGGACCCAGTACTTC. Its protein is CASSEVSGGAGTQYF.

The chain employs TRBV2 and TRBJ2-7; 9 bases are a match to TRBD1. CDR3 size: 16 residues. V gave up 8 bases and J gave up 2 bases; unmatched junction bases: 13. The germline V gene has CDR1 SNHLY and CDR2 FYNNEI. The DNA for the CDR3 is TGTGCCAGCCAGGGGACGGTTGGGACAGGGCCCTACGAGCAGTACTTC. Its protein product is CASQGTVGTGPYEQYF.

The rearrangement uses TRBV30 and TRBJ2-7, with D perhaps matching TRBD2 (5 bases). The V gene lost 0 bases and the J gene lost 2 bases, with 20 bases spanning the gap. Germline CDR1 is GTSNPN and CDR2 is SVGIG (reference sequence). The CDR3 contains 17 residues. CDR3 region: CAWSVPLRGSETYEQYF. CDR3 DNA sequence: TGTGCCTGGAGTGTACCCTTACGGGGATCAGAGACCTACGAGCAGTACTTC. Full variable domain (missing parts from reference TRBV30 and TRBJ2-7): SQTIHQWPATLVQPVGSPLSLECTVEGTSNPNLYWYRQAAGRGLQLLFYSVGIGQISSEVPQNLSASRPQDRQFILSSKKLLLSDSGFYLCAWSVPLRGSETYEQYFGPGTRLTVT.

The chain uses TRBV7-8 and TRBJ2-5; D is ambiguous. The CDR3 extends over 13 amino acids. With 6 bases removed from V and 7 bases from J, the gap between germline ends came to 15 bases. Germline CDR1 is SGHVS and CDR2 is FQNEAQ. The CDR3 reads CASSRTAPGTQYF. For the CDR3, the DNA is TGTGCCAGCAGTCGTACGGCCCCAGGGACCCAGTACTTC.

This chain joins TRBV6-5 and TRBJ1-5; 8 nucleotides match TRBD1. The CDR3 covers 14 residues. V was clipped by 6 bases and J by 6 bases; unmatched bases: 7. The germline V gene encodes CDR1 MNHEY and CDR2 SVGAGI. CDR3 DNA: TGTGCCAGCAGATCCGACAGGGGCGGTCAGCCCCAGCATTTT. Encoded protein: CASRSDRGGQPQHF.

The V gene is TRBV7-3, the J gene TRBJ1-1; D possibly corresponds to TRBD1 (6 bases). CDR3 size: 13 residues. Trimming stripped 6 bases from V and 2 bases from J, with 10 bases between. Per germline, CDR1 SGHTA and CDR2 FQGTGA. The DNA of the CDR3 is TGTGCCAGCAGTAGGACAGTAAACACTGAAGCTTTCTTT. Translation: CASSRTVNTEAFF. Filled out from reference TRBV7-3 and TRBJ1-1, the complete variable domain reads GAGVSQTPSNKVTEKGKYVELRCDPISGHTALYWYRQSLGQGPEFLIYFQGTGAADDSGLPNDRFFAVRPEGSVSTLKIQRTERGDSAVYLCASSRTVNTEAFFGQGTRLTVV.

This clone was observed a handful of times. This CDR3 reads CASSREPTYQETQYF. The CDR3 nucleotides are TGCGCCAGCAGCCGAGAGCCCACGTACCAAGAGACCCAGTACTTC. The chain employs TRBV5-1 and TRBJ2-5; D ambiguous. Germline V gene sequence: CDR1 SGHRS, CDR2 YFSETQ. The CDR3 has 15 residues. V lost 4 bases and J lost 0, with 13 bases in between.